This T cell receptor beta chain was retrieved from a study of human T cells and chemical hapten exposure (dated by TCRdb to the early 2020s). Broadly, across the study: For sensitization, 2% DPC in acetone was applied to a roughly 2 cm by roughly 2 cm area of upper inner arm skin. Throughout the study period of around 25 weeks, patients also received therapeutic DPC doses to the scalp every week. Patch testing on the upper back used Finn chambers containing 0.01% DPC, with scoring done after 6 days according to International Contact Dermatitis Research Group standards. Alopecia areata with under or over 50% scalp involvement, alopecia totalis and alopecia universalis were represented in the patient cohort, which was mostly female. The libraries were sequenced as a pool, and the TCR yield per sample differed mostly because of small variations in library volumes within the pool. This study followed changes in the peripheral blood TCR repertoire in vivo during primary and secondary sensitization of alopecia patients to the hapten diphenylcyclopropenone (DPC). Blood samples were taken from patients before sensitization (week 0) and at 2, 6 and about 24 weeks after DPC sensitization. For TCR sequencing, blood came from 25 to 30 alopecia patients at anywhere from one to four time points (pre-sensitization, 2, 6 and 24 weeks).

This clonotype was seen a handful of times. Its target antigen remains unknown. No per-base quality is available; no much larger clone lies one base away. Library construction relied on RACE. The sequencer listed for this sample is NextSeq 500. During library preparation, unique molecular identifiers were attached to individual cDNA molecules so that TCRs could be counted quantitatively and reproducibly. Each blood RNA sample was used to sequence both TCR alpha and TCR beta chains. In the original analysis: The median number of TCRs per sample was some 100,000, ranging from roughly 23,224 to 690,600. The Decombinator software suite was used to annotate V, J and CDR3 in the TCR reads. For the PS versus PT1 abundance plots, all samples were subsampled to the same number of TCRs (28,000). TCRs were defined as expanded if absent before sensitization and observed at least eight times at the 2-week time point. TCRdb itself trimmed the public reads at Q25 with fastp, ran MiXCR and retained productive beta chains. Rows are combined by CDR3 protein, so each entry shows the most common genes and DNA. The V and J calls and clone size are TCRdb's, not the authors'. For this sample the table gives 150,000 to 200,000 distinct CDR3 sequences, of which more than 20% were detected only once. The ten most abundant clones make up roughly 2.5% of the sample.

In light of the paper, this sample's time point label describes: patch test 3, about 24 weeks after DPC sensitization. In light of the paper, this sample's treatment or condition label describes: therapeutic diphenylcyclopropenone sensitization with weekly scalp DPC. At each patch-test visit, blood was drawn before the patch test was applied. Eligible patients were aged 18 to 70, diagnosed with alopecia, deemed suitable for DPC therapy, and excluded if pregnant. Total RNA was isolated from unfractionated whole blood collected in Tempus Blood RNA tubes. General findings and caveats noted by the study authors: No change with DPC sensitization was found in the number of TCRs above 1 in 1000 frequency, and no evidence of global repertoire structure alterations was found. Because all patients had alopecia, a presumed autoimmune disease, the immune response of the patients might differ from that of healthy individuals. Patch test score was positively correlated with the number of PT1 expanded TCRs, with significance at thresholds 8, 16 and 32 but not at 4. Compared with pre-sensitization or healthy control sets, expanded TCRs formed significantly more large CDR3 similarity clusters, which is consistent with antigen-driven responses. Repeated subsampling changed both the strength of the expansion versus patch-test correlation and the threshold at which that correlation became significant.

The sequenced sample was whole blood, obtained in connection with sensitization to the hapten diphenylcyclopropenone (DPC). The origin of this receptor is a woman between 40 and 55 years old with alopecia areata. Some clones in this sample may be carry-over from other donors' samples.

The CDR3 amino acid sequence is: CASSSVGRHNQPQHF. Read as DNA, the sequence is TGTGCCAGCAGTTCTGTGGGACGACACAATCAGCCCCAGCATTTT. Recombination joined TRBV28 with TRBJ1-5, with a weak D call of TRBD1 (5 bases match). CDR1 MDHEN and CDR2 SYDVKM are derived from the germline V gene. Reading from cysteine to phenylalanine, the CDR3 counts 15 amino acids. Solely the CDR3 DNA is kept, with 45 bases framed from the first base. V and J lose 4 bases and 3 bases, and a span of 13 bases separates them. The variable domain in full, with residues beyond the CDR3 obtained from the reference TRBV28 and TRBJ1-5 genes, is DVKVTQSSRYLVKRTGEKVFLECVQDMDHENMFWYRQDPGLGLRLIYFSYDVKMKEKGDIPEGYSVSREKKERFSLILESASTNQTSMYLCASSSVGRHNQPQHFGDGTRLSIL.